What follows are 21 T cell receptor beta chains derived from one specimen sequenced in a study of CD8 T cells in ankylosing spondylitis (dated by TCRdb to 2016 to 2017). The library was produced with 5' RACE. Instrument on record: Illumina HiSeq 2500. TCRdb trimmed the raw reads at Q25, called clones with MiXCR and kept productive beta chains. CDR3 protein duplicates are merged, each entry listing the most common genes and DNA. The sample contains around 320,000 distinct CDR3 sequences, around 21% of them found a single time. Roughly 4% of the sample is in the top ten clones. Sequences were obtained from blood, either unsorted or a sorted T cell fraction (not recorded which). The receptors were gathered from a female donor with ankylosing spondylitis or in good health (not recorded which).

This clonotype showed up just a few times. This rearrangement joins TRBV20-1 to TRBJ2-7, with 15 bases identical to TRBD2. With V trimmed by 5 bases and J by 5 bases, 13 bases remained unmatched. Germline lookup yields CDR1 DFQATT and CDR2 SNEGSKA (reference sequence). The CDR3 totals 17 residues. Here the CDR3 DNA reads TGCAGTGCTCACGGACTAGCGGGAGGGCCTTTAGTCAACGAGCAGTACTTC. It translates to CSAHGLAGGPLVNEQYF.

This clonotype was observed at least ten times. V gene TRBV20-1 combines with J gene TRBJ1-1, with a tentative D call TRBD1 (6 bases). Per the germline V gene, CDR1 is DFQATT and CDR2 is SNEGSKA (reference sequence). V was clipped by 5 bases and J by 5 bases, with 12 bases between them. This CDR3 comprises 12 residues. CDR3 in amino acids: CSAGGGRTEAFF. As DNA, the CDR3 is TGCAGTGCTGGGGGCGGGAGAACTGAAGCTTTCTTT.

This clonotype was recorded a few times. This chain links TRBV29-1 with TRBJ1-2; TRBD1 aligns across 10 bases. This CDR3 contains 12 residues. Germline values: CDR1 SQVTM, CDR2 ANQGSEA. V was pared by 5 bases and J by 4 bases, with 1 base of the junction left unmatched. DNA of the CDR3: TGCAGCGTTCGACAGGGGGCCTATGGCTACACCTTC. It specifies CSVRQGAYGYTF.

The chain carries TRBV28 and TRBJ2-1; 13 bases match TRBD2. V shed 8 bases, J shed 9 bases, and the junction held 10 bases outside the gene matches. The CDR3 has 15 residues. Germline assignment: CDR1 MDHEN and CDR2 SYDVKM. DNA of the CDR3: TGTGCCAGCCGACTAGCGGGAGGCTCGGGGGGTGAGCAGTTCTTC. Residues: CASRLAGGSGGEQFF.

This clonotype has at least ten counts. The V call is TRBV5-1, the J call TRBJ1-1; a possible D gene is TRBD1 (5 bases). This CDR3 has 16 residues. Germline V CDR1 and CDR2: SGHRS, YFSETQ. The V gene lost 3 bases and the J gene lost 0 bases, with 15 bases spanning the gap. The CDR3 protein is CASSSTVSLLNTEAFF. The DNA of the CDR3 is TGCGCCAGCAGCTCGACAGTTTCCCTTCTGAACACTGAAGCTTTCTTT.

The chain combines TRBV12-3 or TRBV12-4 with TRBJ1-5, with D maybe TRBD1 (5 bases). CDR3 length: 15 residues. Trimming took 2 bases from V and 1 from J, leaving 9 bases between them. As DNA, the CDR3 is TGTGCCAGCAGTTTACGGTCAGGGAGCAATCAGCCCCAGCATTTT. This encodes CASSLRSGSNQPQHF.

The chain links TRBV29-1 to TRBJ2-1; 7 bases align to TRBD2. The CDR3 is made up of 14 amino acids. V gave up 4 bases and J gave up 7 bases; unmatched junction bases: 10. Per the germline V gene, CDR1 is SQVTM and CDR2 is ANQGSEA. In DNA, the CDR3 is TGCAGCGTTGGGCTTGCGGGAGCGTGGAATGAGCAGTTCTTC. It yields the protein CSVGLAGAWNEQFF.

The chain combines TRBV7-2 with TRBJ2-7; 10 nucleotides line up with TRBD1. The V segment lost 5 bases and the J segment 3 bases; nucleotides outside the gene matches: 10. This CDR3 has 16 residues. Per germline, CDR1 SGHTA and CDR2 FQGNSA. The CDR3 bases are TGTGCCAGCAGCCCCCGCTGGACAGGGGGAAGCTACGAGCAGTACTTC. Amino acids: CASSPRWTGGSYEQYF.

Comments on this clonotype: Its ends do not fully match the called genes, so a read error is possible. The chain employs TRBV28 and TRBJ1-1; no clear D gene. Germline CDR1 and CDR2: MDHEN and SYDVKM. The CDR3 sequence is 16 residues long. The CDR3 loop reads CASSTPGRNMNTEAFF. DNA of the CDR3: TGTGCCAGCAGTACTCCTGGGAGGAACATGAACACTGAAGCCTTCTTT.

This clonotype showed up just a few times. The rearrangement joins TRBV11-2 to TRBJ1-4; D remains unclear. Looked up from germline, CDR1 is SGHAT and CDR2 is FQNNGV. The CDR3 length is 15 residues. Trimming left V 0 bases short and J 0 bases short, with 5 bases between. The CDR3 protein is CASSLDRATNEKLFF. Here the CDR3 DNA reads TGTGCCAGCAGCTTAGATCGGGCAACTAATGAAAAACTGTTTTTT.

The sample holds many counts of this clonotype. The chain employs TRBV5-1 and TRBJ2-1; D is uncertain. Germline CDR1 and CDR2: SGHRS and YFSETQ. The germline V and J ends were trimmed by 1 base and 8 bases, with 7 bases remaining between them. This CDR3 has 12 residues. CDR3 region: CASSLKLHEQFF. Written as DNA, the CDR3 is TGCGCCAGCAGCTTGAAATTGCATGAGCAGTTCTTC.

The chain employs TRBV9 and TRBJ2-6; D not resolved. V was shortened by 4 bases and J by 0 bases, with 11 bases between the two germline ends. Germline V gene sequence: CDR1 SGDLS, CDR2 YYNGEE. The CDR3 is made up of 16 amino acids. The CDR3 bases are TGTGCCAGCAGCCCCTTCGCTATCTCTGGGGCCAACGTCCTGACTTTC. Its protein product is CASSPFAISGANVLTF.

V gene TRBV21-1 combines with J gene TRBJ2-1; TRBD2 was called by the table and not checked on the DNA. TRBV21-1 is an annotated pseudogene. This CDR3 region has 15 residues. CDR3 nucleotide sequence: TGTGCCAGCAGCCAGGGACTAGCGGGAGCTGTTGAGCAGTTCTTC. It yields the protein CASSQGLAGAVEQFF.

The genes are TRBV5-1 and TRBJ2-1; the D gene is possibly TRBD2 (5 bases). V lost 0 bases and J 8 bases, leaving 12 bases between the germline ends. Per germline, CDR1 SGHRS and CDR2 YFSETQ. The CDR3 is made up of 14 amino acids. The CDR3 nucleotides read TGCGCCAGCAGCTTGGGAGGGAGTATCGATGAGCAGTTCTTC. Translation: CASSLGGSIDEQFF.

V is TRBV7-2 and J is TRBJ2-5; 7 bases are a match to TRBD1. Germline CDR1 is SGHTA and CDR2 is FQGNSA. Trimming at V came to 3 bases and at J to 1 base, leaving 5 bases not matched to a gene. The length of the CDR3 is 15 residues. In DNA form, the CDR3 reads TGTGCCAGCAGCTTGGGGACAGTTTCCCAAGAGACCCAGTACTTC. Encoded protein: CASSLGTVSQETQYF.

This clonotype has a handful of counts. The chain recombines TRBV7-2 with TRBJ2-7; 13 nucleotides align to TRBD2. V lost 4 bases, J lost 7 bases, and 10 bases stayed unmatched. Germline-derived CDR1 and CDR2 are SGHTA and FQGNSA. The CDR3 extends over 16 amino acids. The CDR3 DNA is TGTGCCAGCAGCTCGGAAATACTAGCGGGGGGGTTGGAGCAGTACTTC. It specifies CASSSEILAGGLEQYF.

In its sample, this clonotype was seen a few times. The chain carries TRBV6-2 or TRBV6-3 and TRBJ2-1, with TRBD2 matching 10 bases. Germline values: CDR1 MNHEY, CDR2 SVGEGT. V shed 4 bases and J 7 bases; nucleotides not matched to a gene: 13. The CDR3 extends over 17 amino acids. The CDR3 is CASSFRSLAGPRNEQFF. CDR3 nucleotides: TGTGCCAGCAGTTTCCGTTCACTAGCGGGACCCAGGAATGAGCAGTTCTTC.

The CDR3 loop is CASSWRLDGEQFF. CDR3 sequence (DNA): TGTGCCAGCAGTTGGCGACTAGATGGTGAGCAGTTCTTC. The V call is TRBV12-3 or TRBV12-4, the J call TRBJ2-1, with D maybe TRBD2 (6 bases). The CDR3 has 13 residues. The V gene lost 4 bases and the J gene lost 9 bases, with 13 bases spanning the gap.

The J gene is TRBJ2-1, the V gene TRBV6-2 or TRBV6-3; 9 nucleotides line up with TRBD2. Per the germline V gene, CDR1 is MNHEY and CDR2 is SVGEGT. V was pared by 7 bases and J by 7 bases, with 14 bases of the junction left unmatched. The CDR3 is 16 residues long. The CDR3: CASTLHSGSGENEQFF. In DNA form, the CDR3 reads TGTGCCAGCACCCTTCATAGCGGGAGTGGGGAAAATGAGCAGTTCTTC.

This clonotype was seen more than once but under ten times. The chain links TRBV7-9 to TRBJ2-1, with 7 bases aligning to TRBD1. The V and J ends lost 1 base and 5 bases, in that order; junction bases with no gene match: 8. CDR1 is SEHNR and CDR2 is FQNEAQ in the germline V gene (reference sequence). The CDR3 contains 16 residues. The CDR3 sequence is CASSLGRTGADNEQFF. DNA of the CDR3: TGTGCCAGCAGCTTAGGGAGGACAGGAGCCGACAATGAGCAGTTCTTC. The whole variable domain, remainder taken from reference TRBV7-9 and TRBJ2-1, is DTGVSQNPRHKITKRGQNVTFRCDPISEHNRLYWYRQTLGQGPEFLTYFQNEAQLEKSRLLSDRFSAERPKGSFSTLEIQRTEQGDSAMYLCASSLGRTGADNEQFFGPGTRLTVL.

This clonotype came up a few times. V and J are TRBV9 and TRBJ2-1; TRBD2 matches 10 bases. V lost 3 bases to trimming and J lost 4 bases; unmatched junction nucleotides: 4. The CDR3 covers 15 residues. Germline V CDR1 and CDR2: SGDLS, YYNGEE. The CDR3 bases are TGTGCCAGCAGCGACGGGACTAGCGAGTACAATGAGCAGTTCTTC. Amino acid sequence: CASSDGTSEYNEQFF.